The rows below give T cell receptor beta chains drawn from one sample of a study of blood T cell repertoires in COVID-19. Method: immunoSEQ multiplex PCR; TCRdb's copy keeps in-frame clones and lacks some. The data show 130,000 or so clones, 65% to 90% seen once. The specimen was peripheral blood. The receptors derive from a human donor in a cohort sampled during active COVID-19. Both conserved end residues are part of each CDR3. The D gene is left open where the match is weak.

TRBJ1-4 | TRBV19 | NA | CASSIGQGPEKLFF
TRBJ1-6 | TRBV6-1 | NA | CASSEREGSPLHF
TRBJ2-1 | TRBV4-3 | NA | CASSSFPNEQFF
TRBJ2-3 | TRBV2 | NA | CASRTTLPTDTQYF
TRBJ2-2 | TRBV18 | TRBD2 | CASSPPGLAGTGELFF
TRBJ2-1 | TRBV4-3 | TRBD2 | CASSQVSHSGGANEQFF
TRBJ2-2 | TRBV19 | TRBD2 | CASSPGLAAGELFF
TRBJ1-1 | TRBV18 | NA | CASFGQVMNTEAFF
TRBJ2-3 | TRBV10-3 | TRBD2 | CAIRGLAGPNTDTQYF
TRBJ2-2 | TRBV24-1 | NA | CATSDSQASNTGELFF
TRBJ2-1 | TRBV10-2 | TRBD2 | CASSLAVYNEQFF
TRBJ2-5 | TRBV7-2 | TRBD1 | CASSFGTGGAETQYF
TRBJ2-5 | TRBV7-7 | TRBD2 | CASSPGLAGTQETQYF
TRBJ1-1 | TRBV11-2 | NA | CASSLSGGMNTEAFF
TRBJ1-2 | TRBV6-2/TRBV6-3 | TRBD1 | CASSYGGQGIMGYGYTF
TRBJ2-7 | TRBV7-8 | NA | CASSLAYNYEQYF
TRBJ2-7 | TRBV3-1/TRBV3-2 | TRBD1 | CASSQGTGGRYEQYF
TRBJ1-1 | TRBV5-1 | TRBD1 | CASSLAIGQGRPEAFF
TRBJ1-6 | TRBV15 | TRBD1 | CATSGLRTGSDSPLHF
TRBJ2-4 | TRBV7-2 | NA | CASSLSRAYGIQYF
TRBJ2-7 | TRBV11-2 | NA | CASSLTDSYEQYF
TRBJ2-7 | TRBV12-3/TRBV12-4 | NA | CASSLRGLYEQYF
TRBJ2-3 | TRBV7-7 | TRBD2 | CASSRGSGGTDTQYF
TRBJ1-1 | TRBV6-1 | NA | CASSEVMGRDTEAFF
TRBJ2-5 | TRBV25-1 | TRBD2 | CASSVWGGETQYF
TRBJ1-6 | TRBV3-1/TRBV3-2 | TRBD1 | CASSKRGQGFNSPLHF
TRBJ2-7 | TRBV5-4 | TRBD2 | CASSLIAGGDEQYF
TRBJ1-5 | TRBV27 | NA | CASSLRDTPNQPQHF
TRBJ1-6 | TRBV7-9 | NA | CATGGGVGNSPLHF
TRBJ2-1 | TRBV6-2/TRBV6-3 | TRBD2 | CASSSRLAGAGVSYNEQFF
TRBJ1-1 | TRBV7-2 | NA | CASRPEVGTEAFF
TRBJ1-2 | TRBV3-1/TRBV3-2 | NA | CASSQGQGLGGYTF
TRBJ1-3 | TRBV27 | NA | CASSRGGTSGNTIYF
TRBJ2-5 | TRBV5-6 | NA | CASSAGQQETQYF
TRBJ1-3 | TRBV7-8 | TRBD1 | CASSLEQGAFGNTIYF
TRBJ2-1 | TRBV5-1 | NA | CASSVQNNEQFF
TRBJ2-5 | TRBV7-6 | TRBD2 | CASSLGRGGGETQYF
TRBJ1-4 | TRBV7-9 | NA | CAPPSEKLFF
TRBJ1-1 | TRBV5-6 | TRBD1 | CASTFPTGANTEAFF
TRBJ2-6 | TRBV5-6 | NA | CASSLGIGGGGANVLTF
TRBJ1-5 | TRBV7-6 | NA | CASSLGSALNQPQHF
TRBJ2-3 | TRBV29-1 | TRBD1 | CSAEQGAADTQYF
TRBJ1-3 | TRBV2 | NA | CASSEGAGANTIYF